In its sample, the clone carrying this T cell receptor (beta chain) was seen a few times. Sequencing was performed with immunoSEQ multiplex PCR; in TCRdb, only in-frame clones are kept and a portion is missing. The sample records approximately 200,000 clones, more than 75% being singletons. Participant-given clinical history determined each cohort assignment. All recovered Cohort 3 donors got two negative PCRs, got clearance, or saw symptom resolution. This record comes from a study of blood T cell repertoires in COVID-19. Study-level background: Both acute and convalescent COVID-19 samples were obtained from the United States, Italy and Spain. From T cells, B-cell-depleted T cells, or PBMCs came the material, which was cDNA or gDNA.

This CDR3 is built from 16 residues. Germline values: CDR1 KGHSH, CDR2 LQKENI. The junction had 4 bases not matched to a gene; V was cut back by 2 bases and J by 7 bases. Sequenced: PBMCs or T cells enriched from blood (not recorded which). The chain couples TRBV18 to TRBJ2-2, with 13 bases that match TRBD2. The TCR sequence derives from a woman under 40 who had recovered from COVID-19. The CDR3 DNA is TGTGCCAGCTCACCAGGACTAGCGGGAGTAGGCGGGGAGCTGTTTTTT. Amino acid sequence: CASSPGLAGVGGELFF.